This passage covers 14 T cell receptor beta chains from one sample sequenced in a study of cytomegalovirus exposure and HLA in healthy donors. It was with 60 Vbeta and 13 Jbeta primers that the PCR ran. Assay: immunoSEQ multiplex PCR; the TCRdb copy retains only in-frame clones and omits some. The sample has 100,000 to 150,000 clones, more than 70% seen once; the top ten hold about 4%. The sample comprised PBMCs. These receptors were collected from a man aged 30 to 39 in good health and CMV-seronegative.

J is TRBJ1-2 and V is TRBV6-5; D may be TRBD1 (5 bases). This CDR3 has 13 amino acids. Germline CDR1 and CDR2: MNHEY and SVGAGI. V lost 4 bases and J lost 4, with 10 bases in between. The CDR3 is CASSFSGRYGYTF. The CDR3 DNA follows: TGTGCCAGCAGTTTTTCAGGGCGCTATGGCTACACCTTC.

The chain has TRBV4-2 and TRBJ2-1, with 8 positions matching TRBD1. Germline lookup yields CDR1 LGHNA and CDR2 YNFKEQ. The CDR3 spans 15 residues. V shed 6 bases, J shed 5 bases, and the junction held 9 bases outside the gene matches. CDR3 sequence reads: CASSREDRAHNEQFF. The CDR3 DNA reads as TGTGCCAGCAGTAGGGAGGACAGGGCTCACAATGAGCAGTTCTTC.

The rearrangement joins TRBV7-3 to TRBJ1-1; 9 bases map to TRBD1. Germline V gene lookup returns CDR1 SGHTA and CDR2 FQGTGA. The V gene end was trimmed by 5 bases and the J gene end by 0 bases; junction bases not matched to a gene: 7. The CDR3 spans 16 residues. The CDR3: CASSPLTGGMNTEAFF. The DNA for the CDR3 is TGTGCCAGCAGCCCGCTAACAGGGGGCATGAACACTGAAGCTTTCTTT.

The chain is built from TRBV6-6 and TRBJ1-5, with 9 nucleotides matching TRBD1. Looked up from germline, CDR1 is MNHNY and CDR2 is SVGAGI (reference sequence). V was clipped by 7 bases and J by 4 bases; unmatched bases: 5. This CDR3 has 14 amino acids. DNA of the CDR3: TGTGCCAGCACCTACAGGGGGCTGAATCAGCCCCAGCATTTT. Translation gives CASTYRGLNQPQHF.

This clone has just a few counts. J is TRBJ1-6 and V is TRBV15; 7 bases are shared with TRBD1. Losses at the gene ends were 2 bases for V and 6 bases for J; bases not matched to a gene: 7. Looked up from germline, CDR1 is LNHNV and CDR2 is YYDKDF (reference sequence). This CDR3 comprises 16 residues. The CDR3 bases are TGTGCCACCAGCAGAACTATGGGACAGTTTAATTCACCCCTCCACTTT. Translating it yields CATSRTMGQFNSPLHF.

The chain has TRBV9 and TRBJ2-2; D is ambiguous. Deletions cut 3 bases from V and 0 bases from J, with 3 bases between. CDR1 is SGDLS and CDR2 is YYNGEE in the germline V gene. The length of the CDR3 is 13 residues. The CDR3 here is CASSATNTGELFF. DNA for the CDR3: TGTGCCAGCAGCGCAACGAACACCGGGGAGCTGTTTTTT.

The chain uses TRBV9 and TRBJ2-7, with 7 bases lining up with TRBD1. Unmatched junction bases numbered 10, after V lost 4 bases and J lost 6 bases. CDR3 length: 14 residues. Germline CDR1 reads SGDLS; CDR2 reads YYNGEE. The CDR3 nucleotides read TGTGCCAGCAGCTTCGGGACAGTAGACCTCGAGCAGTACTTC. Residues: CASSFGTVDLEQYF.

This chain uses TRBV5-7 with TRBJ2-5, with 10 bases identical to TRBD2. TRBV5-7 is designated an ORF whose function remains uncertain. This CDR3 spans 16 amino acids. After removal of 1 base from V and 3 bases from J, the junction contained 6 bases not matched to a gene. Here the CDR3 DNA reads TGTGCCAGCAGCTTGAAAGCGGGGGGGCGGGAAGAGACCCAGTACTTC. Its translation: CASSLKAGGREETQYF.

The chain recombines TRBV9 with TRBJ2-5; 8 bases agree with TRBD1. Germline lookup yields CDR1 SGDLS and CDR2 YYNGEE. The CDR3 sequence is 14 residues long. V was pared by 4 bases and J by 2 bases, with 4 bases of the junction left unmatched. This CDR3 reads CASSPGQEQETQYF. In DNA form, the CDR3 reads TGTGCCAGCAGCCCGGGACAGGAACAAGAGACCCAGTACTTC.

This clone was seen a few times. This chain connects TRBV4-3 to TRBJ1-2; TRBD1 agrees at 9 bases. The ends lost 2 bases at V and 6 bases at J; junction bases unmatched: 4. CDR3 length equals 14 residues. Per the germline V gene, CDR1 is LGHNA and CDR2 is YSLEER. In DNA form, the CDR3 reads TGCGCCAGCAGCCAATCCGGGACAGGGAATGGCTACACCTTC. Amino acid sequence: CASSQSGTGNGYTF.

The chain uses TRBV6-1 and TRBJ1-1; 10 bases are a match to TRBD1. This CDR3 contains 14 residues. Germline trimming cut 4 bases from V and 5 bases from J; bases unmatched to any gene: 4. Germline values: CDR1 MNHNS, CDR2 SASEGT. The DNA for the CDR3 is TGTGCCAGCAGTGCGACAGGGGGCAGAACTGAAGCTTTCTTT. Its translation is CASSATGGRTEAFF.

V usage is TRBV7-9 and J usage is TRBJ1-2, with D perhaps matching TRBD1 (5 bases). The V end lost 5 bases, the J end lost 6 bases, and 16 bases lay between the germline ends. Germline V gene data show CDR1 as SEHNR and CDR2 as FQNEAQ (reference sequence). The CDR3 extends over 14 amino acids. CDR3 DNA: TGTGCCAGCAGCCCCAGCTTCAGGGCCAATGGCTACACCTTC. Amino acids: CASSPSFRANGYTF.

The rearrangement uses TRBV5-5 and TRBJ2-1, with 8 positions matching TRBD2. CDR1 and CDR2 (germline): SGHKS, YYEKEE (reference sequence). The V segment lost 3 bases and the J segment 7 bases; nucleotides outside the gene matches: 9. This CDR3 has 15 amino acids. CDR3 DNA sequence: TGTGCCAGCAGCTACGGGGGGGCCCCCGGTAATGAGCAGTTCTTC. This sequence encodes CASSYGGAPGNEQFF. Looking up the rest from reference TRBV5-5 and TRBJ2-1 gives the full variable domain: DAGVTQSPTHLIKTRGQQVTLRCSPISGHKSVSWYQQVLGQGPQFIFQYYEKEERGRGNFPDRFSARQFPNYSSELNVNALLLGDSALYLCASSYGGAPGNEQFFGPGTRLTVL.

This rearrangement joins TRBV5-1 to TRBJ2-5, with D possibly matching TRBD2 (6 bases). Germline values: CDR1 SGHRS, CDR2 YFSETQ. The V gene lost 0 bases and the J gene lost 5 bases, with 14 bases spanning the gap. The length of the CDR3 is 15 residues. The CDR3: CASSLAPEGMETQYF. The DNA for the CDR3 is TGCGCCAGCAGCTTGGCCCCGGAGGGAATGGAGACCCAGTACTTC.